This TCR beta chain is drawn from a study of blood T cell repertoires in COVID-19 (dated by TCRdb to about 2020). For the wider study: The collaborator samples originated in the United States, Italy and Spain and spanned the acute and convalescent phases of COVID-19. Sample metadata almost always included a de-identified subject ID, COVID-19 status, age in years and sex. The prospective study material was composed of cDNA or gDNA derived from T cells, B-cell-depleted T cells, or PBMCs. The repertoires were released in a freely available public database meant as a resource for research on the immune response to SARS-CoV-2. The dataset comprised deeply sampled blood TCRbeta repertoires from subjects exposed to, actively infected with, or recovered from COVID-19. The samples were drawn from two sources: the first 160 participants of the ongoing ImmuneRACE study, and fewer than 1,500 subjects contributed by 6 global collaborators. Where available, HLA class I and class II types were taken from metadata supplied by the sample provider and were not determined by assay-based typing. The full study reports these points: Clinical and demographic metadata were provided uncurated, with the amount varying by source and participant.

As concerns this clone: Its antigen has not been determined. No base quality values were provided; no much bigger clone lies one nucleotide off.

V lost 8 bases and J lost 4 bases; the stretch between them is 9 bases long. CDR1 and CDR2 are drawn from the germline V gene (reference sequence): LNHDA, SQIVND. Inclusive of the bounding cysteine and phenylalanine, the CDR3 is 12 residues long. This entry keeps only the CDR3 DNA: 36 bases, framed from base 1. Whole blood was collected in K2EDTA tubes by collaborating institutions according to the institutions' own protocols. For TCRbeta analysis, collaborators shipped samples as frozen whole blood, isolated PBMCs, or DNA extracted from either of those sample types. TCRbeta CDR3 regions were amplified from genomic DNA using the immunoSEQ Assay, a bias-controlled multiplex PCR. For the original study's pipeline: Within the assay, amplification of reference gene primers was used to estimate how many nucleated cells each sample contained. Sequence reads were collapsed and filtered to measure the absolute abundance of every unique TCRbeta CDR3 rearrangement. For each sample, productive Simpson clonality was calculated as the square root of Simpson's diversity index across productive rearrangements. TCRdb mirrors the immuneACCESS table, restricted to in-frame sequences. Some clones are absent from its copies; in checked studies, under half trace to an unresolved V gene, and the reason for the others is unknown. V, J and clone size reflect that table, while D and trimming were determined from the DNA. Within this sample are approximately 92,000 clones, with roughly 80% of them counted one time only. About 17% of the sample belongs to the ten largest clones.

Sequencing used peripheral blood. The chain joins TRBV19 to TRBJ1-5, with no confident D gene call. The clonotype comes from a man older than 75 with acute or convalescent COVID-19. The DNA sequence is as follows: TGTGCCAGTGGGGAGCCTAATCAGCCCCAGCATTTT. Its translation is CASGEPNQPQHF.